This TCR beta chain was obtained from a study of T cell clonality in common variable immunodeficiency. Control and CVID samples contributed equal amounts of genomic DNA. Profiling relied on immunoSEQ multiplex PCR, and the TCRdb table lists in-frame clones only, not all of them. The sample contains about 60,000 clones, none occurring once; about 1.8% lies in the top ten. This clone came up many times. This specimen includes other DNA sequences encoding the same CDR3. The source is a person between 18 and 75 years old in good health. The sample taken for sequencing was peripheral blood mononuclear cells.

Incomplete CDR3 DNA: TGCAGTGCTAGGGGGGGGCTAAACACCGGGGAG. Its protein product is CSARGGLNTGE. The full CDR3 is CSARGGLNTGELFF. The chain joins TRBV20-1 to TRBJ2-2, with D possibly being TRBD2 (7 bases). The read stops 3 residues short of the end of the CDR3; the missing end is completed from the germline J gene. The V gene lost 3 bases and the J gene lost 2 bases, with 10 bases spanning the gap. CDR1 is DFQATT, CDR2 SNEGSKA, per germline (reference sequence). CDR3 length: 14 amino acids.